The 24 T cell receptor beta chains listed next were all sequenced from one sample in a study of PD-1 and CTLA-4 blockade in melanoma. TCRdb's table, derived via immunoSEQ multiplex PCR, lists solely in-frame clones and lacks some. The table shows almost 30,000 clones, with around 90% occurring only once. The sample here was CD8+ T cells from peripheral blood, taken before anti-PD-1 treatment. These receptors were obtained from a human donor with melanoma.

The genes are TRBV6-7 and TRBJ1-2, with D perhaps matching TRBD1 (5 bases). TRBV6-7 is marked as an open reading frame, function uncertain. There are 17 residues in the CDR3. Trimming cost V 6 bases and J 4 bases, with 24 bases left between them. CDR3 in amino acids: CASSPGRGLFPVYGYTF. Written as DNA, the CDR3 is TGTGCCAGCAGCCCGGGCCGGGGACTCTTCCCCGTCTATGGCTACACCTTC.

This rearrangement joins TRBV30 to TRBJ2-7; D not resolved. The V end lost 2 bases, the J end lost 5 bases, and 10 bases lay between the germline ends. Per germline, CDR1 GTSNPN and CDR2 SVGIG (reference sequence). The CDR3 extends over 12 amino acids. In nucleotides, the CDR3 is TGTGCCTGGAGTCCCCTCGGTAACGAGCAGTACTTC. Protein sequence: CAWSPLGNEQYF. Full variable domain (outside the CDR3, taken from reference TRBV30 and TRBJ2-7): SQTIHQWPATLVQPVGSPLSLECTVEGTSNPNLYWYRQAAGRGLQLLFYSVGIGQISSEVPQNLSASRPQDRQFILSSKKLLLSDSGFYLCAWSPLGNEQYFGPGTRLTVT.

This clone was seen a handful of times. The genes are TRBV4-2 and TRBJ2-7, with TRBD1 matching 8 bases. Losses at the gene ends were 4 bases for V and 7 bases for J; bases not matched to a gene: 12. The CDR3 length is 15 residues. Germline CDR1 is LGHNA and CDR2 is YNFKEQ. CDR3 in DNA: TGTGCCAGCAGCCTCTCCGGGACAGGATCGGGGGAGCAGTACTTC. Translated: CASSLSGTGSGEQYF.

The gene calls are TRBV7-9 and TRBJ1-1; 7 bases map to TRBD1. The CDR3 has 14 residues. J was trimmed by 4 bases and V by 5 bases; bases with no gene match: 7. Germline loops: CDR1 SEHNR, CDR2 FQNEAQ (reference sequence). The CDR3 nucleotides read TGTGCCAGCAGCCCGCTACAGGGGATCACTGAAGCTTTCTTT. It codes for CASSPLQGITEAFF. The entire variable domain, with the rest obtained from reference TRBV7-9 and TRBJ1-1, is as follows: DTGVSQNPRHKITKRGQNVTFRCDPISEHNRLYWYRQTLGQGPEFLTYFQNEAQLEKSRLLSDRFSAERPKGSFSTLEIQRTEQGDSAMYLCASSPLQGITEAFFGQGTRLTVV.

This chain uses TRBV6-5 with TRBJ1-2; TRBD1 agrees at 9 bases. CDR1 MNHEY and CDR2 SVGAGI come from the germline V gene. This CDR3 region has 13 residues. Losses at the gene ends were 5 bases for V and 8 bases for J; bases not matched to a gene: 6. The CDR3 sequence is CASSPRTGEGYTF. The CDR3 region has the DNA TGTGCCAGCAGTCCTAGGACAGGGGAAGGCTACACCTTC.

This sequence joins TRBV19 and TRBJ2-4, with D maybe TRBD1 (6 bases). Germline CDR1 LNHDA, CDR2 SQIVND (reference sequence). V was clipped by 6 bases and J by 0 bases, with 12 bases between them. This CDR3 has 15 amino acids. The CDR3 sequence is CASRTTQGAKNIQYF. The DNA of the CDR3 is TGTGCCAGTAGGACCACACAGGGAGCCAAAAACATTCAGTACTTC. Using reference TRBV19 and TRBJ2-4 for the parts outside the CDR3, the full variable domain is DGGITQSPKYLFRKEGQNVTLSCEQNLNHDAMYWYRQDPGQGLRLIYYSQIVNDFQKGDIAEGYSVSREKKESFPLTVTSAQKNPTAFYLCASRTTQGAKNIQYFGAGTRLSVL.

This chain uses TRBV7-9 with TRBJ2-2; TRBD2 matches 12 bases. CDR3 length equals 18 residues. V shed 1 base, J shed 3 bases, and the junction held 6 bases outside the gene matches. Germline assignment: CDR1 SEHNR and CDR2 FQNEAQ (reference sequence). This CDR3 is CASSLGLAGDRDTGELFF. Here the CDR3 DNA reads TGTGCCAGCAGCTTAGGACTAGCGGGAGATCGCGACACCGGGGAGCTGTTTTTT.

The CDR3 nucleotides are TGTGCCAGCAGCCAAGGGACTAGCGGTCTCGGGGTCGAGCAGTACTTC. It yields the protein CASSQGTSGLGVEQYF. V gene TRBV3-1 (or the pseudogene TRBV3-2) combines with J gene TRBJ2-7; 10 nucleotides align to TRBD2. CDR1 is LGHDT and CDR2 is YNNKEL in the germline V gene (reference sequence). The J segment lost 6 bases and the V segment lost 1 base, leaving 9 bases of the junction unmatched. CDR3 length: 16 amino acids.

The CDR3 region has the DNA TGTGCCAGCAGCCGGACAGGGTATCGAGATACGCAGTATTTT. Encoded protein: CASSRTGYRDTQYF. The rearrangement links TRBV7-3 to TRBJ2-3; 8 bases are shared with TRBD1. Looked up from germline, CDR1 is SGHTA and CDR2 is FQGTGA. This CDR3 has 14 amino acids. V shed 5 bases and J 5 bases; nucleotides not matched to a gene: 6.

This chain uses TRBV25-1 with TRBJ2-3; D is perhaps TRBD1 or TRBD2 (6 bases each). V was pared by 6 bases and J by 1 base, with 14 bases between. Germline CDR1 is MGHDK and CDR2 is SYGVNS. The CDR3 totals 15 residues. This CDR3 is CASRAPGAGTDTQYF. DNA of the CDR3: TGTGCCAGCAGGGCCCCGGGGGCCGGCACAGATACGCAGTATTTT.

V is TRBV30 and J is TRBJ2-7; the D gene is possibly TRBD2 (6 bases). V was clipped by 3 bases and J by 3 bases, with 12 bases between them. The germline CDR1 and CDR2 sequences are GTSNPN and SVGIG (reference sequence). The CDR3 extends over 13 amino acids. CDR3 residues: CAWRGGRGYEQYF. CDR3 nucleotide sequence: TGTGCCTGGAGGGGGGGTCGCGGCTACGAGCAGTACTTC.

The chain couples TRBV7-9 to TRBJ2-1; D is undetermined. V was pared by 4 bases and J by 4 bases, with 14 bases between. CDR3 size: 15 residues. Germline lookup yields CDR1 SEHNR and CDR2 FQNEAQ (reference sequence). CDR3 residues: CASSSAEDGYNEQFF. CDR3 coding DNA: TGTGCCAGCAGCTCCGCAGAGGACGGATACAATGAGCAGTTCTTC. The complete variable domain, with remaining parts taken from reference TRBV7-9 and TRBJ2-1, reads DTGVSQNPRHKITKRGQNVTFRCDPISEHNRLYWYRQTLGQGPEFLTYFQNEAQLEKSRLLSDRFSAERPKGSFSTLEIQRTEQGDSAMYLCASSSAEDGYNEQFFGPGTRLTVL.

V usage is TRBV19 and J usage is TRBJ1-1; D is undetermined. Germline V gives CDR1 LNHDA, CDR2 SQIVND (reference sequence). This CDR3 is 12 amino acids long. V lost 8 bases and J 0 bases, leaving 7 bases between the germline ends. In nucleotides, the CDR3 is TGTGCCAGTGGCATCCTGAACACTGAAGCTTTCTTT. It specifies CASGILNTEAFF.

The V call is TRBV6-1, the J call TRBJ1-1; D may be TRBD1 (6 bases). The V end lost 0 bases, the J end lost 6 bases, and 23 bases lay between the germline ends. Germline V gene data show CDR1 as MNHNS and CDR2 as SASEGT. CDR3 size: 18 residues. CDR3 DNA: TGTGCCAGCAGTGAAGCGCTTCTAATCAGGGGCGTAAGGGCTGAAGCTTTCTTT. The encoded protein is CASSEALLIRGVRAEAFF.

CDR3 sequence: CASSFTRDRGIEQYF. CDR3 DNA sequence: TGTGCCAGCAGTTTCACGCGGGACAGGGGCATCGAGCAGTACTTC. The V call is TRBV27, the J call TRBJ2-7; TRBD1 agrees at 10 bases. Germline V CDR1 and CDR2: MNHEY, SMNVEV (reference sequence). V shed 3 bases and J 6 bases; nucleotides not matched to a gene: 8. The CDR3 loop spans 15 amino acids.

The chain uses TRBV11-2 and TRBJ1-1; D not certain. The length of the CDR3 is 15 residues. Germline lookup yields CDR1 SGHAT and CDR2 FQNNGV. The ends were cut back, 1 base at V and 1 base at J, with 10 bases in the middle. CDR3 amino acids: CASSLGSDGNTEAFF. CDR3 DNA: TGTGCCAGCAGCTTAGGATCCGATGGGAACACTGAAGCTTTCTTT.

On this clone itself: Relative to the germline gene, one junction end is altered; a read error may explain this. This chain links TRBV15 with TRBJ2-2, with 9 positions matching TRBD2. The CDR3 has 19 residues. CDR1 LNHNV and CDR2 YYDKDF come from the germline V gene (reference sequence). CDR3 sequence reads: CATSGEGSRLAENTGELFF. Written as DNA, the CDR3 is TGTGCCACCAGCGGAGAGGGATCACGACTAGCGGAGAACACCGGGGAGCTGTTTTTT.

Only a few counts were recorded for this clone. The J gene is TRBJ2-1, the V gene TRBV19; 10 nucleotides line up with TRBD2. The germline CDR1 and CDR2 sequences are LNHDA and SQIVND (reference sequence). CDR3 size: 15 residues. V was pared by 3 bases and J by 4 bases, with 3 bases of the junction left unmatched. The CDR3 coding sequence is TGTGCCAGTAGTATTACTAGCGGGACATACAATGAGCAGTTCTTC. Its translation is CASSITSGTYNEQFF.

The rearrangement joins TRBV7-9 to TRBJ1-3; D gene uncertain. The V gene lost 6 bases and the J gene lost 0 bases, with 6 bases spanning the gap. Looked up from germline, CDR1 is SEHNR and CDR2 is FQNEAQ (reference sequence). The CDR3 covers 13 residues. The CDR3 loop is CASRDGSGNTIYF. CDR3 nucleotides: TGTGCCAGCAGAGACGGCTCTGGAAACACCATATATTTT.

This chain uses TRBV27 with TRBJ1-1; D perhaps matches TRBD1 (6 bases). CDR3 size: 15 residues. Germline CDR1 MNHEY, CDR2 SMNVEV (reference sequence). Trimming removed 2 bases at V and 0 bases at J, with 10 bases between. CDR3 in amino acids: CASSLIGGMNTEAFF. CDR3 DNA: TGTGCCAGCAGTTTAATTGGGGGCATGAACACTGAAGCTTTCTTT.

V gene TRBV12-3 or TRBV12-4 combines with J gene TRBJ1-2, with D possibly matching TRBD1 (6 bases). V dropped 4 bases and J dropped 8 bases, with 11 bases sitting between them. The CDR3 runs to 12 residues. The CDR3 spells CASSSQGGGYTF. The DNA of the CDR3 is TGTGCCAGCAGTTCGCAAGGGGGAGGCTACACCTTC.

This chain joins TRBV19 and TRBJ1-4, with D tentatively TRBD1 (5 bases). The CDR3 runs 16 residues. Germline assignment: CDR1 LNHDA and CDR2 SQIVND (reference sequence). V was cut by 7 bases and J by 0 bases, with 15 bases left in between. The CDR3 loop is CASTEGPIATNEKLFF. CDR3 coding DNA: TGTGCCAGTACCGAGGGGCCGATTGCAACTAATGAAAAACTGTTTTTT.

CDR3 sequence: CASSEDFVGSDEQFF. The DNA of the CDR3 is TGTGCCAGCAGTGAAGATTTTGTAGGATCTGATGAGCAGTTCTTC. The chain combines TRBV6-1 with TRBJ2-1; D gene ambiguous. The V end lost 1 base, the J end lost 8 bases, and 15 bases lay between the germline ends. This CDR3 is 15 amino acids long. Germline CDR1 and CDR2: MNHNS and SASEGT.

The chain combines TRBV30 with TRBJ1-2; the D gene is possibly TRBD1 (5 bases). The V and J ends lost 0 bases and 4 bases respectively, with 12 bases between them. The CDR3 runs 14 residues. Germline V gene data show CDR1 as GTSNPN and CDR2 as SVGIG (reference sequence). CDR3 DNA sequence: TGTGCCTGGAGTGTAGGTGGGGCCGCCTATGGCTACACCTTC. It encodes CAWSVGGAAYGYTF.